This TCR beta chain appears in the sequencing data of a study of spatial heterogeneity in lung cancer. All TCR cDNA molecules were individually tagged with a unique molecular identifier. TCRdb fed the 5' RACE reads into MiXCR, producing one record per CDR3 protein. The profile shows around 37,000 distinct CDR3 sequences, under 8% of them singletons. By frequency in the sample, this clonotype is medium-sized. V was clipped by 5 bases and J by 5 bases, with 13 bases between them. The CDR3 consists of 13 residues. CDR1 and CDR2 (germline): MNHEY, SVGAGI. Time point of the sample: sample taken at primary tumor resection. The approximately 67 donors had untreated early-stage non-small cell lung cancer.

The sample in question was PBMCs, obtained at surgery. The V gene is TRBV6-5, the J gene TRBJ2-7; D may match TRBD1 or TRBD2 (7 bases each). This receptor was obtained from a female donor with early-stage non-small cell lung cancer. The CDR3 DNA is TGTGCCAGCAGTGCAGGGGGGGTCCACGAGCAGTACTTC. This gives the protein CASSAGGVHEQYF.